The 21 T cell receptor beta chains presented below share a single source sample, sequenced in a study of post-analysis software for immune sequencing data. Points from the study as a whole: Included in a set of a few TRBV segments more frequent in patients than controls were TRBV5-6, TRBV5-1 and TRBV20-1.

Prepared libraries of TCR beta cDNA carried unique molecular identifiers. TCRdb recomputed calls from the PCR reads with MiXCR, one row per CDR3 protein. This sample has hundreds of thousands of distinct CDR3 sequences, with over 45% found just once. These receptors' targets are unknown. The material sequenced was blood. The receptors were sampled from a girl aged 2 to 10 with multiple sclerosis.

The rearrangement joins TRBV20-1 to TRBJ2-1, with TRBD2 identical over 10 bases. Germline V gene data show CDR1 as DFQATT and CDR2 as SNEGSKA (reference sequence). The CDR3 has 15 amino acids. V shed 4 bases and J 7 bases; nucleotides not matched to a gene: 10. As DNA, the CDR3 is TGCAGTGCTAAACCAGCGGGAGGGTTTCGGAATGAGCAGTTCTTC. The encoded protein is CSAKPAGGFRNEQFF.

The rearrangement links TRBV9 to TRBJ2-5; 15 bases map to TRBD2. This CDR3 is built from 19 residues. Germline V gene lookup returns CDR1 SGDLS and CDR2 YYNGEE. Unmatched junction bases numbered 6, after V lost 0 bases and J lost 0 bases. The CDR3 coding sequence is TGTGCCAGCAGCGTAGTGGGACTAGCGGGAGGACCTTACCAAGAGACCCAGTACTTC. Translating it yields CASSVVGLAGGPYQETQYF.

V usage is TRBV5-1 and J usage is TRBJ2-1; 9 bases align to TRBD1. The CDR3 runs to 15 residues. From germline, CDR1 is SGHRS and CDR2 YFSETQ. Trimming took 1 base from V and 3 from J; bases not matched to a gene: 2. CDR3 protein: CASSLSDRGYNEQFF. CDR3 coding DNA: TGCGCCAGCAGCTTGTCGGACAGGGGCTACAATGAGCAGTTCTTC.

In this sample, this clonotype turned up a few times. This chain joins TRBV28 and TRBJ2-1; D is perhaps TRBD1 (5 bases). Germline assignment: CDR1 MDHEN and CDR2 SYDVKM. This CDR3 region has 16 residues. Trimming cost V 1 base and J 2 bases, with 12 bases left between them. In DNA form, the CDR3 reads TGTGCCAGCAGTTTATCTGCCCAGGGCGCCTACAATGAGCAGTTCTTC. Translated, it gives CASSLSAQGAYNEQFF. Together with reference TRBV28 and TRBJ2-1, the CDR3 gives the full variable domain: DVKVTQSSRYLVKRTGEKVFLECVQDMDHENMFWYRQDPGLGLRLIYFSYDVKMKEKGDIPEGYSVSREKKERFSLILESASTNQTSMYLCASSLSAQGAYNEQFFGPGTRLTVL.

The chain employs TRBV29-1 and TRBJ2-1; TRBD1 matches at 9 bases. This CDR3 comprises 14 residues. The V segment lost 1 base and the J segment 6 bases; nucleotides outside the gene matches: 4. CDR1 is SQVTM, CDR2 ANQGSEA, per germline. The CDR3 sequence is CSVEALTGGNEQFF. The DNA for the CDR3 is TGCAGCGTTGAAGCCCTGACAGGGGGCAATGAGCAGTTCTTC.

The chain carries TRBV7-3 and TRBJ2-1; 10 nucleotides line up with TRBD2. TRBJ2-7 matches the DNA end more closely, so the J call is doubtful. Germline lookup yields CDR1 SGHTA and CDR2 FQGTGA. The CDR3 runs to 17 residues. The CDR3 region is CASSLTRTSGSRNEQYF. The CDR3 DNA reads as TGTGCCAGCAGCTTGACCCGGACTAGCGGTTCACGCAATGAGCAGTACTTC.

The V gene is TRBV7-3, the J gene TRBJ2-7; 7 bases line up with TRBD1. The CDR3 is made up of 15 amino acids. Trimming took 5 bases from V and 3 from J; bases not matched to a gene: 10. Germline V CDR1 and CDR2: SGHTA, FQGTGA. CDR3 amino acids: CASSQGGQGVYEQYF. The CDR3 DNA sequence: TGTGCCAGCAGCCAAGGGGGCCAGGGAGTCTACGAGCAGTACTTC. The whole variable domain, filled in from reference TRBV7-3 and TRBJ2-7, reads GAGVSQTPSNKVTEKGKYVELRCDPISGHTALYWYRQSLGQGPEFLIYFQGTGAADDSGLPNDRFFAVRPEGSVSTLKIQRTERGDSAVYLCASSQGGQGVYEQYFGPGTRLTVT.

The chain couples TRBV10-2 to TRBJ2-2; D gene uncertain. Germline V gene lookup returns CDR1 WSHSY and CDR2 SAAADI. The germline V and J ends were trimmed by 3 bases and 6 bases, with 5 bases remaining between them. This CDR3 contains 12 residues. The CDR3 here is CASSEGPGELFF. DNA of the CDR3: TGCGCCAGCAGTGAAGGCCCCGGGGAGCTGTTTTTT.

This chain connects TRBV4-1 to TRBJ2-1, with TRBD2 as a possible D gene (6 bases). V was trimmed by 1 base and J by 10 bases, leaving 14 bases between them. This CDR3 is 14 amino acids long. The germline V gene has CDR1 MGHRA and CDR2 YSYEKL. The DNA for the CDR3 is TGCGCCAGCAGCCAAGGCCTCACTCGGGAGGAGCAGTTCTTC. It yields the protein CASSQGLTREEQFF.

J is TRBJ2-3 and V is TRBV12-3 or TRBV12-4; tentatively, D is TRBD2 (6 bases). The CDR3 has 16 residues. Between the trimmed V and J ends, which lost 3 bases and 4 bases, there was a span of 17 bases. The CDR3: CASSFTVAVSADTQYF. CDR3 nucleotide sequence: TGTGCCAGCAGTTTCACGGTAGCGGTTAGCGCAGATACGCAGTATTTT.

The rearrangement joins TRBV25-1 to TRBJ1-4; TRBD1 is a possible D gene (6 bases). Trimming took off 4 bases at V and 8 bases at J, with 20 bases between the two ends. CDR1 is MGHDK and CDR2 is SYGVNS in the germline V gene. The CDR3 loop spans 16 amino acids. The CDR3 loop reads CASSAEGGSRAEKLFF. The CDR3 DNA sequence: TGTGCCAGCAGTGCCGAGGGGGGCTCCAGGGCGGAAAAACTGTTTTTT.

This clonotype was detected once. The chain joins TRBV7-9 to TRBJ2-7; 9 nucleotides agree with TRBD2. Germline lookup yields CDR1 SEHNR and CDR2 FQNEAQ (reference sequence). This CDR3 comprises 15 residues. The junction had 11 bases not matched to a gene; V was cut back by 5 bases and J by 6 bases. The CDR3 region is CASSTSGRPLREQYF. The CDR3 bases are TGTGCCAGCAGCACCAGCGGGAGGCCCCTACGCGAGCAGTACTTC.

V usage is TRBV7-9 and J usage is TRBJ2-5; possible D gene TRBD1, 6 bases. The V end lost 5 bases, the J end lost 1 base, and 14 bases lay between the germline ends. Germline V gene sequence: CDR1 SEHNR, CDR2 FQNEAQ (reference sequence). The CDR3 runs 15 residues. DNA of the CDR3: TGTGCCAGCAGCCGTTCCTCGGACAGCCAAGAGACCCAGTACTTC. Protein sequence: CASSRSSDSQETQYF.

J is TRBJ2-1 and V is TRBV7-2, with no clear D. The CDR3 contains 15 residues. The V and J ends lost 1 base and 2 bases respectively, with 9 bases between them. Germline V gene data show CDR1 as SGHTA and CDR2 as FQGNSA. The CDR3 region has the DNA TGTGCCAGCAGCTTAGGACTGTTCGCCTACAATGAGCAGTTCTTC. Translated: CASSLGLFAYNEQFF.

CDR3 sequence reads: CASSTAGGEQFF. DNA of the CDR3: TGTGCCAGCAGCACGGCAGGGGGTGAGCAGTTCTTC. V gene TRBV7-6 combines with J gene TRBJ2-1, with TRBD1 matching over 7 bases. Per the germline V gene, CDR1 is SGHVS and CDR2 is FNYEAQ. This CDR3 has 12 amino acids. J gave up 9 bases and V 5 bases, and 4 bases lay outside the gene matches. The variable domain in full, with the rest retrieved from reference TRBV7-6 and TRBJ2-1, is GAGVSQSPRYKVTKRGQDVALRCDPISGHVSLYWYRQALGQGPEFLTYFNYEAQQDKSGLPNDRFSAERPEGSISTLTIQRTEQRDSAMYRCASSTAGGEQFFGPGTRLTVL.

In its sample, this clonotype was seen a few times. The V gene is TRBV15, the J gene TRBJ1-2, with TRBD1 matching 10 bases. Trimming at V came to 0 bases and at J to 6 bases, leaving 4 bases not matched to a gene. This CDR3 has 15 amino acids. CDR1 is LNHNV, CDR2 YYDKDF, per germline (reference sequence). The CDR3 region is CATSRDKGQGDGYTF. The CDR3 coding sequence is TGTGCCACCAGCAGAGATAAAGGACAGGGGGATGGCTACACCTTC.

The chain employs TRBV3-1 and TRBJ2-1, with a weak D call TRBD2 (6 bases). Germline CDR1 reads LGHDT; CDR2 reads YNNKEL (reference sequence). V lost 3 bases and J lost 0, with 12 bases in between. The CDR3 runs to 16 residues. The CDR3 DNA reads TGTGCCAGCAGCCATAACGGGGGAATCTCCTACAATGAGCAGTTCTTC. Protein product: CASSHNGGISYNEQFF.

The gene calls are TRBV5-6 and TRBJ2-7; 7 positions agree with TRBD1. With V trimmed by 5 bases and J by 3 bases, 11 bases remained unmatched. The CDR3 extends over 15 amino acids. Germline assignment: CDR1 SGHDT and CDR2 YYEEEE. The CDR3 loop reads CASRGRDREIYEQYF. CDR3 sequence (DNA): TGTGCCAGCAGGGGCCGGGACAGAGAGATCTACGAGCAGTACTTC.

This clonotype was observed a few times. The chain has TRBV20-1 and TRBJ2-3; 9 nucleotides match TRBD2. The CDR3 length is 16 residues. After removal of 6 bases from V and 0 bases from J, the junction contained 10 bases not matched to a gene. Per the germline V gene, CDR1 is DFQATT and CDR2 is SNEGSKA (reference sequence). The CDR3 sequence is CSATKTSGTSTDTQYF. As DNA, the CDR3 is TGCAGTGCAACCAAGACTAGCGGCACGAGCACAGATACGCAGTATTTT.

The V gene is TRBV2, the J gene TRBJ1-2; tentative D call: TRBD1 (5 bases). V was trimmed by 5 bases and J by 4 bases, leaving 11 bases between them. CDR3 length equals 13 residues. CDR1 is SNHLY and CDR2 is FYNNEI in the germline V gene. The CDR3 DNA follows: TGTGCCAGCAGTCAGAGGCAGGGCTATGGCTACACCTTC. This encodes CASSQRQGYGYTF.

The J gene is TRBJ1-4, the V gene TRBV20-1; D gene unclear. This CDR3 contains 15 residues. The germline CDR1 and CDR2 sequences are DFQATT and SNEGSKA (reference sequence). Between the trimmed V and J ends, which lost 0 bases and 2 bases, there was a span of 10 bases. DNA of the CDR3: TGCAGTGCTAGAGATGGGTTGCGGACTAATGAAAAACTGTTTTTT. As protein: CSARDGLRTNEKLFF.